This T cell receptor beta chain stems from a study of shared clonotypes between healthy human individuals. The study, taken as a whole, reports: Estimated richness values were generally larger in naive subsets than in memory subsets.

Sorted-subset replicate PCR reactions contained roughly 200 ng DNA, corresponding to roughly 29,000 T cell genomes. Measured with immunoSEQ multiplex PCR; TCRdb has only the in-frame clones, and not every one. The table has about 2,500,000 clones, around 94% seen once; the top ten hold 0.14%. CDR1 WSHSY and CDR2 SAAADI come from the germline V gene. There are 15 residues in the CDR3. Trimming removed 6 bases from V and 0 bases from J; junction bases left unmatched: 4. The table lists this clone with a count of one. As yet, its antigen is unknown. The receptor was isolated from a man aged 18 to 29 in good health. V usage is TRBV10-2 and J usage is TRBJ1-5; 8 positions agree with TRBD1. Material for sequencing was naive CD4+ T cells sorted from blood. The sample's subset: CD45RA+ positively selected. The CDR3 sequence: CASRAGGYSNQPQHF. The CDR3 nucleotides are TGCGCCAGCAGGGCAGGGGGCTATAGCAATCAGCCCCAGCATTTT.